This T cell receptor (beta chain) was found in a study of blood T cell repertoires in COVID-19. Study context: T cells, B-cell-depleted T cells, or PBMCs supplied cDNA or gDNA.

The V segment lost 2 bases and the J segment 3 bases; nucleotides outside the gene matches: 0. Germline CDR1 reads KGHSH; CDR2 reads LQKENI. CDR3 length: 13 residues. This clone was observed at least ten times. Other DNA sequences from this sample encode an identical CDR3 as well. In the study's own analysis: It was from reference gene primer amplification that nucleated cell counts were estimated. This table comes from immunoSEQ multiplex PCR, and its TCRdb copy is limited to in-frame clones, with some not included. That table furnishes V, J and clone size, whereas the DNA furnished D and trimming. The sample shows approximately 210,000 clones, roughly 87% of them seen only once.

The receptor's source is a man aged 35 to 55 with active or convalescent COVID-19. The chain couples TRBV18 to TRBJ1-1; 7 bases match TRBD1. The specimen sequenced was peripheral blood. In nucleotides, the CDR3 is TGTGCCAGCTCACCAACAGGGGACACTGAAGCTTTCTTT. The encoded protein is CASSPTGDTEAFF.